The next 4 T cell receptor beta chains were all read from a single sample in a study of blood T cell repertoires in COVID-19 (dated by TCRdb to about 2020). Library preparation was by the immunoSEQ multiplex PCR assay. TCRdb holds this immuneACCESS table with in-frame rearrangements only. Some clones are missing; in checked studies, unresolved V genes explain under half, and the rest has no known cause. The sample includes tens of thousands of clones, with around nine tenths observed a single time. The ten largest clonotypes hold 8.5% of the sample. Sequencing was carried out using peripheral blood. Receptors were obtained from a man aged 55 to 69 with active COVID-19.

This clone was observed a handful of times. The chain carries TRBV7-8 and TRBJ1-1; no reliable D call. Germline V gives CDR1 SGHVS, CDR2 FQNEAQ. Trimming stripped 0 bases from V and 2 bases from J, with 7 bases between. This CDR3 is built from 14 residues. The CDR3 bases are TGTGCCAGCAGCTTAGCCTACAGAAACACTGAAGCTTTCTTT. Translated, it gives CASSLAYRNTEAFF.

The V call is TRBV24-1, the J call TRBJ2-3, with 9 bases identical to TRBD1. J lost 2 bases, V lost 5 bases, and 1 base had no gene match. CDR1 and CDR2 (germline): KGHDR, SFDVKD. This CDR3 is 14 amino acids long. CDR3 in DNA: TGTGCCACCAGTGGGACAGGGGCCACAGATACGCAGTATTTT. This codes for CATSGTGATDTQYF.

The chain links TRBV5-1 to TRBJ2-2; 12 bases are shared with TRBD1. Germline V CDR1 and CDR2: SGHRS, YFSETQ. Germline trimming cut 2 bases from V and 3 bases from J; bases unmatched to any gene: 5. The CDR3 length is 17 residues. In DNA form, the CDR3 reads TGCGCCAGCAGCTTCGGGACAGGGGGCGCATACACCGGGGAGCTGTTTTTT. This gives the protein CASSFGTGGAYTGELFF.

A single count supports this clone. V is TRBV27 and J is TRBJ1-5; D unclear. The V end lost 6 bases, the J end lost 6 bases, and 15 bases lay between the germline ends. From germline, CDR1 is MNHEY and CDR2 SMNVEV (reference sequence). The CDR3 spans 14 residues. The CDR3 DNA sequence: TGTGCCAGCAGCCCCCTTGAGGGAAGTCAGCCCCAGCATTTT. This translates into CASSPLEGSQPQHF.